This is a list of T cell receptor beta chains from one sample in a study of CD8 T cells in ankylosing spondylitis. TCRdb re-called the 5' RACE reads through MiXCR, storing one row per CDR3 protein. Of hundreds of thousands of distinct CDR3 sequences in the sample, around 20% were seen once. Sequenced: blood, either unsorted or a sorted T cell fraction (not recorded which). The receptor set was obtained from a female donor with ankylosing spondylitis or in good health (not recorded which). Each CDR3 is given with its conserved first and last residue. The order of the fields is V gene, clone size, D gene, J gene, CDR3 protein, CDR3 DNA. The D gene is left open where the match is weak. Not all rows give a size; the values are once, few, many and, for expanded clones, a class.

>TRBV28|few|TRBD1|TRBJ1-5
CASRSTGNSAQPQHF
TGTGCCAGCAGGTCGACAGGGAATAGCGCTCAGCCCCAGCATTTT
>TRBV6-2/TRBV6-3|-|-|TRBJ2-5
CASAPPALETQYF
TGTGCCAGCGCCCCGCCCGCGTTAGAGACCCAGTACTTC
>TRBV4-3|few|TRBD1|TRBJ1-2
CASSQAPGGQGRYGYTF
TGCGCCAGCAGCCAAGCCCCTGGGGGACAGGGCCGGTATGGCTACACCTTC
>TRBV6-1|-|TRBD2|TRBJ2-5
CASRSLAGGGETQYF
TGTGCCAGCAGATCCCTAGCGGGAGGAGGGGAGACCCAGTACTTC
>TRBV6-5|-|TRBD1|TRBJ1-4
CASSWDRGREKLFF
TGTGCCAGCAGTTGGGACAGGGGGCGTGAAAAACTGTTTTTT
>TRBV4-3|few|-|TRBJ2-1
CASSQVKGRIGEQFF
TGCGCCAGCAGCCAAGTCAAGGGGAGAATAGGTGAGCAGTTCTTC
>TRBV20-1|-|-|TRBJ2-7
CSARKSGGEQYF
TGCAGTGCCCGGAAGAGTGGCGGCGAGCAGTACTTC
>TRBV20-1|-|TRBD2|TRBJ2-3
CSATGLAGSFTDTQYF
TGCAGTGCTACCGGACTAGCGGGGTCCTTCACAGATACGCAGTATTTT
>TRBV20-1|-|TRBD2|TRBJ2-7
CSAVAGGPREQYF
TGCAGTGCCGTAGCGGGAGGGCCCCGCGAGCAGTACTTC
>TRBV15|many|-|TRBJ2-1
CATSRGTLNNEQFF
TGTGCCACCAGCAGAGGGACCTTAAACAATGAGCAGTTCTTC
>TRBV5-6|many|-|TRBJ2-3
CASSFQGGWTDTQYF
TGTGCCAGCAGCTTTCAGGGTGGTTGGACAGATACGCAGTATTTT
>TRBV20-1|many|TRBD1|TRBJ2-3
CSAITRQGLDTQYF
TGCAGTGCTATAACCCGACAGGGATTAGATACGCAGTATTTT
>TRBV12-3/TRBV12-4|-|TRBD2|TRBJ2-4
CASSFEGLAGVEQYF
TGTGCCAGCAGTTTTGAGGGACTAGCGGGAGTCGAACAGTACTTC
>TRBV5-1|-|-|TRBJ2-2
CASSLSAPGTGELFF
TGCGCCAGCAGCTTGTCGGCTCCCGGGACCGGGGAGCTGTTTTTT
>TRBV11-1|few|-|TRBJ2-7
CASSSGYREVYEQYF
TGTGCCAGCAGCTCCGGTTACAGGGAAGTTTACGAGCAGTACTTC